These 32 T cell receptor beta chains were sequenced from one sample in a study of blood T cell repertoires in COVID-19 (dated by TCRdb to between 2020 and 2021). The library came from the immunoSEQ multiplex PCR assay. TCRdb took over this immuneACCESS table, retaining in-frame rearrangements with V and J assigned. Such tables are incomplete; in checked studies, under half of the missing clones stem from an unresolved V gene, and the remainder is unexplained. A total of 100,000 to 150,000 clones appear in this sample, around 86% of them only once. The top ten clonotypes cover 25% to 35% of the sample. The sequencing sample was made of peripheral blood. The receptors were gathered from a woman between 70 and 85 years old with acute or convalescent COVID-19.

This sequence joins TRBV3-1 (or the pseudogene TRBV3-2) and TRBJ2-5, with TRBD2 matching 13 bases. Trimming cost V 4 bases and J 2 bases; bases outside gene matches: 10. The CDR3 length is 18 residues. Germline V CDR1 and CDR2: LGHDT, YNNKEL (reference sequence). CDR3 in DNA: TGTGCCAGCAGCCGCGGACAGACTAGCGGGGGGAAACAAGAGACCCAGTACTTC. Protein: CASSRGQTSGGKQETQYF.

The V and J genes are TRBV13 and TRBJ2-7; weak D call: TRBD1 (6 bases). Germline lookup yields CDR1 PRHDT and CDR2 FYEKMQ (reference sequence). Trimming removed 0 bases at V and 0 bases at J, with 12 bases between. The CDR3 spans 16 residues. The CDR3 here is CASSLGGGTNSYEQYF. The CDR3 DNA follows: TGTGCCAGCAGCTTAGGTGGGGGCACCAACTCCTACGAGCAGTACTTC.

This chain joins TRBV2 and TRBJ1-1; a weak D match, TRBD1 (6 bases). This CDR3 has 17 residues. CDR1 and CDR2 (germline): SNHLY, FYNNEI. Trimming cost V 4 bases and J 3 bases, with 21 bases left between them. The CDR3 here is CASSVSRVRGGDTEAFF. CDR3 nucleotide sequence: TGTGCCAGCAGTGTGTCCAGGGTCAGGGGAGGGGACACTGAAGCTTTCTTT.

The chain carries TRBV28 and TRBJ2-5, with TRBD2 matching 9 bases. The CDR3 consists of 14 residues. The V gene's germline CDR1 is MDHEN and CDR2 SYDVKM. Trimming cost V 6 bases and J 5 bases; bases outside gene matches: 7. CDR3: CASRRRGGRETQYF. CDR3 coding DNA: TGTGCCAGCAGAAGGCGGGGGGGCCGTGAGACCCAGTACTTC. The variable domain in full, with the rest retrieved from reference TRBV28 and TRBJ2-5, is DVKVTQSSRYLVKRTGEKVFLECVQDMDHENMFWYRQDPGLGLRLIYFSYDVKMKEKGDIPEGYSVSREKKERFSLILESASTNQTSMYLCASRRRGGRETQYFGPGTRLLVL.

This chain connects TRBV7-6 to TRBJ2-5; TRBD2 aligns across 12 bases. Germline V gene lookup returns CDR1 SGHVS and CDR2 FNYEAQ. With V trimmed by 5 bases and J by 5 bases, 6 bases remained unmatched. CDR3 length: 15 residues. The CDR3 sequence: CASSLGLAGGETQYF. The CDR3 nucleotides are TGTGCCAGCAGCCTCGGGCTAGCGGGGGGGGAGACCCAGTACTTC.

This rearrangement joins TRBV7-5 to TRBJ1-1; TRBD1 is taken as the D call from the table, unchecked against the DNA. TRBV7-5 is a pseudogene. The CDR3 has 18 amino acids. The CDR3, as DNA: TGTGTCAGAAGCTTAGAGGTCAGGGGGCGGTTGGTGAACACTGAAGCTTTCTTT. Residues: CVRSLEVRGRLVNTEAFF.

The chain couples TRBV5-1 to TRBJ2-1; 10 nucleotides line up with TRBD1. The CDR3 length is 16 residues. Germline CDR1 SGHRS, CDR2 YFSETQ. V gave up 4 bases and J gave up 8 bases; unmatched junction bases: 12. The CDR3 region is CASSPLRTGGIDEQFF. In DNA form, the CDR3 reads TGCGCCAGCAGCCCACTTCGGACAGGGGGTATCGATGAGCAGTTCTTC.

The chain uses TRBV6-2 or TRBV6-3 and TRBJ1-2; D is unresolved. Deletions cut 6 bases from V and 0 bases from J, with 8 bases between. The CDR3 is 13 residues long. CDR1 is MNHEY and CDR2 is SVGEGT in the germline V gene. The CDR3 loop reads CASSPRSNYGYTF. The CDR3 coding sequence is TGTGCCAGCAGCCCCAGATCTAACTATGGCTACACCTTC.

CDR3 sequence reads: CASSEFRGYTDTQYF. CDR3 bases: TGTGCCAGCAGTGAATTCCGCGGATACACAGATACGCAGTATTTT. This chain connects TRBV6-1 to TRBJ2-3; no firm D call. The V and J ends lost 2 bases and 2 bases respectively, with 11 bases between them. The germline gives CDR1 MNHNS, CDR2 SASEGT. The CDR3 consists of 15 residues.

This clone was detected a few times. The chain links TRBV7-9 to TRBJ1-2, with 11 bases identical to TRBD1. Germline V lookup: CDR1 SEHNR, CDR2 FQNEAQ (reference sequence). The CDR3 spans 15 residues. The ends lost 5 bases at V and 2 bases at J; junction bases unmatched: 4. The CDR3 protein is CASSRRDRGNYGYTF. CDR3 DNA sequence: TGTGCCAGCAGCCGCCGGGACAGGGGGAACTATGGCTACACCTTC.

The chain is built from TRBV10-1 and TRBJ2-7; tentative D call: TRBD2 (5 bases). In germline, CDR1 is WNHNN, CDR2 SYGVQD (reference sequence). The CDR3 is made up of 15 amino acids. V was trimmed by 2 bases and J by 4 bases, leaving 15 bases between them. The CDR3 DNA reads TGCGCCAGCAGTGAGAGCACAAACGGGGAGTACGAGCAGTACTTC. Residues: CASSESTNGEYEQYF.

V gene TRBV7-3 combines with J gene TRBJ2-5; maybe TRBD2 (5 bases). The CDR3 is 13 amino acids. Trimming cost V 3 bases and J 3 bases, with 8 bases left between them. Germline V gene lookup returns CDR1 SGHTA and CDR2 FQGTGA. CDR3 DNA: TGTGCCAGCAGCTTCACTAGGGAAGAGACCCAGTACTTC. Amino acid sequence: CASSFTREETQYF.

The chain couples TRBV5-6 to TRBJ1-2; D gene ambiguous. Germline V gene sequence: CDR1 SGHDT, CDR2 YYEEEE. V was clipped by 0 bases and J by 4 bases, with 7 bases between them. The CDR3 runs to 13 residues. The CDR3 coding sequence is TGTGCCAGCAGCTTGGTACACCCCTATGGCTACACCTTC. Translation: CASSLVHPYGYTF.

There are a few counts of this clone. V and J are TRBV5-1 and TRBJ1-6, with 7 bases aligning to TRBD1. V lost 4 bases and J lost 6; bases outside the gene matches: 7. The length of the CDR3 is 15 residues. Germline values: CDR1 SGHRS, CDR2 YFSETQ. The CDR3 region is CASSPPGQINSPLHF. DNA for the CDR3: TGCGCCAGCAGCCCTCCGGGACAGATTAATTCACCCCTCCACTTT.

The chain couples TRBV14 to TRBJ2-1; a possible D gene is TRBD1 (6 bases). Between the trimmed V and J ends, which lost 0 bases and 11 bases, there was a span of 11 bases. This CDR3 contains 13 residues. Germline V gene lookup returns CDR1 SGHDN and CDR2 FVKESK. This chain's CDR3 is CASSQDWDTQQFF. DNA of the CDR3: TGTGCCAGCAGCCAAGATTGGGACACACAGCAGTTCTTC.

This chain links TRBV7-6 with TRBJ2-5; no definite D call. Trimming removed 3 bases from V and 2 bases from J, with 7 bases in between. CDR1 and CDR2 (germline): SGHVS, FNYEAQ. The CDR3 runs 13 residues. The DNA for the CDR3 is TGTGCCAGCAGCTTTGGGCGACAAGAGACCCAGTACTTC. This encodes CASSFGRQETQYF.

The rearrangement uses TRBV5-1 and TRBJ1-1, with 7 bases aligning to TRBD1. From germline, CDR1 is SGHRS and CDR2 YFSETQ. V gave up 5 bases and J gave up 6 bases; unmatched junction bases: 10. CDR3 length: 14 residues. The CDR3 DNA reads as TGCGCCAGCAGTTCGGGAAGGCAGGGGGCTGAAGCTTTCTTT. Translation gives CASSSGRQGAEAFF. The full variable domain, with the rest looked up from reference TRBV5-1 and TRBJ1-1, is KAGVTQTPRYLIKTRGQQVTLSCSPISGHRSVSWYQQTPGQGLQFLFEYFSETQRNKGNFPGRFSGRQFSNSRSEMNVSTLELGDSALYLCASSSGRQGAEAFFGQGTRLTVV.

This chain connects TRBV24-1 to TRBJ1-2; 7 nucleotides match TRBD1. V shed 5 bases, J shed 6 bases, and the junction held 11 bases outside the gene matches. Germline V gene lookup returns CDR1 KGHDR and CDR2 SFDVKD. CDR3 length: 15 residues. The CDR3 is CATSGETDRTHGYTF. The CDR3, as DNA: TGTGCCACCAGTGGGGAAACGGACAGGACCCATGGCTACACCTTC.

The chain combines TRBV6-1 with TRBJ1-4, with D hard to call. The length of the CDR3 is 17 residues. Germline CDR1 and CDR2: MNHNS and SASEGT. V lost 1 base, J lost 0 bases, and 12 bases lay in between. DNA of the CDR3: TGTGCCAGCAGTGAAGATTTGTCCGGTTCAACTAATGAAAAACTGTTTTTT. Amino acids: CASSEDLSGSTNEKLFF.

This clone was observed a handful of times. This sequence joins TRBV9 and TRBJ1-1; 9 positions agree with TRBD1. Germline V lookup: CDR1 SGDLS, CDR2 YYNGEE. V dropped 4 bases and J dropped 0; count of bases not matched to a gene: 7. CDR3 length equals 16 residues. This chain's CDR3 is CASSPGQGGVNTEAFF. CDR3 nucleotide sequence: TGTGCCAGCAGCCCGGGACAGGGAGGGGTGAACACTGAAGCTTTCTTT.

The chain uses TRBV5-6 and TRBJ2-5, with a possible D match to TRBD2 (7 bases). Germline V gene sequence: CDR1 SGHDT, CDR2 YYEEEE. The CDR3 covers 16 residues. V gave up 0 bases and J gave up 5 bases, with 17 bases separating them. The CDR3 sequence: CASSLAGGGAWETQYF. The CDR3 nucleotides read TGTGCCAGCAGCTTGGCAGGTGGGGGGGCCTGGGAGACCCAGTACTTC.

The chain combines TRBV4-1 with TRBJ1-2, with TRBD1 identical over 7 bases. The J segment lost 7 bases and the V segment lost 0 bases, leaving 5 bases of the junction unmatched. Germline V gene lookup returns CDR1 MGHRA and CDR2 YSYEKL. The CDR3 is 14 amino acids. The CDR3 protein is CASSQETGRSGYTF. The CDR3 DNA is TGCGCCAGCAGCCAAGAGACAGGGCGTTCTGGCTACACCTTC.

This chain joins TRBV15 and TRBJ1-6; TRBD1 matches 7 bases. The CDR3 spans 15 residues. The germline CDR1 and CDR2 sequences are LNHNV and YYDKDF (reference sequence). V was clipped by 0 bases and J by 9 bases; unmatched bases: 5. CDR3 sequence: CATSRDEGAISPLHF. CDR3 sequence (DNA): TGTGCCACCAGCAGAGATGAGGGGGCCATTTCACCCCTCCACTTT.

The V gene is TRBV24-1, the J gene TRBJ1-2; 10 bases are a match to TRBD1. J was trimmed by 5 bases and V by 3 bases; bases with no gene match: 2. The CDR3 totals 14 residues. CDR1 is KGHDR and CDR2 is SFDVKD in the germline V gene. CDR3 protein: CATSDRQGAYGYTF. CDR3 sequence (DNA): TGTGCCACCAGTGATCGACAGGGGGCGTATGGCTACACCTTC.

The CDR3 is CASSPQGGSSYEQYF. DNA of the CDR3: TGTGCCAGCAGCCCTCAAGGTGGCTCTAGCTACGAGCAGTACTTC. The chain recombines TRBV3-1 (or the pseudogene TRBV3-2) with TRBJ2-7; no clear D. V shed 4 bases and J shed 3 bases, with 16 bases lying between them. The CDR3 length is 15 residues. Per germline, CDR1 LGHDT and CDR2 YNNKEL (reference sequence).

This clone was counted a single time. The V call is TRBV9, the J call TRBJ1-3; the match to TRBD1 covers 7 bases. Germline values: CDR1 SGDLS, CDR2 YYNGEE. With 3 bases clipped from V and 0 bases from J, the junction kept 3 bases outside the gene matches. CDR3 size: 15 residues. CDR3 residues: CASSGQGGSGNTIYF. The CDR3 DNA reads TGTGCCAGCAGCGGCCAGGGGGGCTCTGGAAACACCATATATTTT.

The V call is TRBV29-1, the J call TRBJ2-3; 11 positions match TRBD1. The CDR3 runs to 16 residues. V trimming: 3 bases; J trimming: 0 bases; junction bases outside the gene matches: 5. Germline loops: CDR1 SQVTM, CDR2 ANQGSEA. CDR3 region: CSVEGTGGTSTDTQYF. The CDR3 DNA reads as TGCAGCGTTGAGGGGACAGGGGGAACTAGCACAGATACGCAGTATTTT.

This chain connects TRBV19 to TRBJ1-5, with 7 bases matching TRBD1. The CDR3 sequence is 13 residues long. The V segment lost 7 bases and the J segment 4 bases; nucleotides outside the gene matches: 4. CDR1 and CDR2 from the germline V gene are LNHDA and SQIVND (reference sequence). The CDR3 is CASTPTGNQPQHF. In DNA, the CDR3 is TGTGCCAGTACCCCGACAGGGAATCAGCCCCAGCATTTT.

The chain carries TRBV13 and TRBJ2-3; a weak D match, TRBD1 (5 bases). The CDR3 consists of 17 residues. Trimming stripped 5 bases from V and 4 bases from J, with 22 bases between. The germline V gene has CDR1 PRHDT and CDR2 FYEKMQ (reference sequence). This chain's CDR3 is CASSPTLWGHAPDTQYF. Written as DNA, the CDR3 is TGTGCCAGCAGCCCCACCCTTTGGGGCCACGCACCAGATACGCAGTATTTT.

The chain employs TRBV7-2 and TRBJ2-7; 10 positions agree with TRBD1. With V trimmed by 4 bases and J by 2 bases, 5 bases remained unmatched. Germline values: CDR1 SGHTA, CDR2 FQGNSA. The CDR3 extends over 15 amino acids. In DNA, the CDR3 is TGTGCCAGCAGCTCAACCGGGACAGGGGCCTACGAGCAGTACTTC. Its translation is CASSSTGTGAYEQYF.

The gene calls are TRBV19 and TRBJ1-5; 7 bases match TRBD1. Per germline, CDR1 LNHDA and CDR2 SQIVND (reference sequence). This CDR3 comprises 14 residues. The trim removed 5 bases at V and 3 bases at J, leaving 4 bases unmatched. The CDR3 loop is CASSQQGYNQPQHF. The CDR3 DNA reads as TGTGCCAGTAGTCAACAGGGGTACAATCAGCCCCAGCATTTT. The entire variable domain, with the rest obtained from reference TRBV19 and TRBJ1-5, is as follows: DGGITQSPKYLFRKEGQNVTLSCEQNLNHDAMYWYRQDPGQGLRLIYYSQIVNDFQKGDIAEGYSVSREKKESFPLTVTSAQKNPTAFYLCASSQQGYNQPQHFGDGTRLSIL.

The table lists this clone with a few counts. The J gene is TRBJ1-6, the V gene TRBV4-1; 9 bases are a match to TRBD1. Germline-derived CDR1 and CDR2 are MGHRA and YSYEKL. The CDR3 covers 17 residues. Losses at the gene ends were 4 bases for V and 7 bases for J; bases not matched to a gene: 11. This CDR3 reads CASSLLLSGTGNSPLHF. As DNA, the CDR3 is TGCGCCAGCAGCCTATTACTTTCCGGGACAGGGAATTCACCCCTCCACTTT.